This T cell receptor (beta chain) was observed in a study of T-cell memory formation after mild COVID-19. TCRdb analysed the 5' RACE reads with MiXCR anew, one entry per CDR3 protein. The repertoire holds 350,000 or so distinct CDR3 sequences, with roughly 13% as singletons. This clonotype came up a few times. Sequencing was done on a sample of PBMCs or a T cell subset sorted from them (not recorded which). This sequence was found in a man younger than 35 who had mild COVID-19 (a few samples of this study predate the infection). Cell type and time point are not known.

The CDR3 coding sequence is TGTGCCAGCAGCCACCACAGGGATGGGACTGAAGCTTTCTTT. It encodes CASSHHRDGTEAFF. The chain combines TRBV3-1 with TRBJ1-1; D perhaps matches TRBD1 (6 bases). This CDR3 comprises 14 residues. V was trimmed by 3 bases and J by 5 bases, leaving 13 bases between them. Per the germline V gene, CDR1 is LGHDT and CDR2 is YNNKEL (reference sequence).